This TCR beta chain was identified during a study of blood T cells in healthy people across ages. General study results and limits: The study found more naive CD4+ cells and higher diversity in long-lived than aged donors.

Each donor's blood draw was roughly 10 milliliters of peripheral blood. As concerns this clonotype: Its specificity is not known.

CDR1 and CDR2 (germline): DFQATT, SNEGSKA (reference sequence). The length of the CDR3 is 15 residues. A sample-barcoded 5' primer and a J-beta primer mix were used in a second PCR of roughly 7 to 11 cycles. With 12 random nucleotides, a template-switch adaptor tagged each individual cDNA molecule. MiXCR was run by TCRdb on the 5' RACE reads, yielding one entry per CDR3 protein. The profile shows more than 650,000 distinct CDR3 sequences, about 24% of them singletons. The V and J genes are TRBV20-1 and TRBJ2-1; D may be TRBD1 (6 bases). TRBJ2-5 matches the DNA end more closely, so the J call is doubtful. Sequencing was performed on blood. The TCR sequence derives from a man between 65 and 80 years old in good health. CDR3 in amino acids: CSAGSPGTPQETQYF. The CDR3 nucleotides read TGCAGTGCTGGATCTCCCGGGACACCCCAAGAGACCCAGTACTTC.